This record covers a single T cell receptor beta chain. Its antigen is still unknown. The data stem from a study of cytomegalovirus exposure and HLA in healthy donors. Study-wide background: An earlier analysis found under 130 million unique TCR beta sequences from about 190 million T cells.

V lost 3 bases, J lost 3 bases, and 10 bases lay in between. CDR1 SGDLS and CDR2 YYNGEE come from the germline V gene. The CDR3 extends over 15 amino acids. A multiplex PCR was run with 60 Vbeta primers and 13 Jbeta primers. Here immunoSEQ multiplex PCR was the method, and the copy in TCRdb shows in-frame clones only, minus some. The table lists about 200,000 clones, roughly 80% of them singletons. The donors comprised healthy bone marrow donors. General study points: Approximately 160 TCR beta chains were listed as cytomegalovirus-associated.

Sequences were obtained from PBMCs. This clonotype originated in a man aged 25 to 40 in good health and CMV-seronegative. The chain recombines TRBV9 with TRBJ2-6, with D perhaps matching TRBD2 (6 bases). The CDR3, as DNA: TGTGCCAGCAGCGCCGGGACTCTTGGGGCCAACGTCCTGACTTTC. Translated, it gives CASSAGTLGANVLTF.